The clone carrying this TCR beta chain was counted many times. What it binds is not known. As an off-target read in a library built for alpha chains, this beta chain has a frequency of little significance. The data were taken from a study of spatial heterogeneity in lung cancer. The germline CDR1 and CDR2 sequences are MNHNY and SVGAGI (reference sequence). Trimming took off 8 bases at V and 11 bases at J, with 9 bases between the two ends. This CDR3 is built from 9 residues. Time point here: sample taken at primary tumor resection. Each CDR3 protein gets one entry after TCRdb re-called the 5' RACE reads with MiXCR. The sample has 4,400 or so distinct CDR3 sequences, 9.5% to 15% seen once. Study observations and caveats: Tracking of tumor mutation counts was seen in expanded intratumoral alpha and beta TCR counts.

This chain joins TRBV6-6 and TRBJ1-1; D not certain. This sequence was found in a male donor with early-stage non-small cell lung cancer. The sequencing used lung tumor tissue, collected at surgery. Here the CDR3 reads CASGTMAFF. The CDR3 bases are TGTGCCAGCGGCACGATGGCTTTCTTT.